This entry is about one TCR beta chain. Its antigen has not been determined. No quality values exist for individual bases; no much larger clone is one base distant. Per the publication, the time point label means: resected brain tissue, or blood drawn just prior to surgery. The surgery cases that showed the highest brain T cell transcript signatures were chosen for TCR beta chain sequencing of brain tissue, and of blood when it was available. Patients had been treated with at least one anti-epileptic drug before surgery. TCR-sequenced patients were children with drug-resistant epilepsy due to tuberous sclerosis complex, focal cortical dysplasia, Rasmussen encephalitis or hemimegalencephaly. Blood samples were drawn just before the epilepsy surgery. Bulk genomic DNA was isolated from unsorted brain tissue and whole blood using the Monarch genomic DNA purification kit. The source of the sample is a study of brain T cells in children with intractable seizures (TCRdb year 2021). Turning to the overall study: Resected brain tissue from some 56 pediatric epilepsy surgery cases was first screened for immune gene transcripts using a NanoString immunology panel. Among the 12 selected surgery cases, eight also had pre-surgery blood sequenced, leaving four with brain tissue only. Overall study outcomes, separate from this receptor: Because sequencing depth was different between pre-surgery and post-surgery blood, clones absent from the pre-surgery sample may reflect undersampling. Viral specificity was inferred only from CDR3 sequence similarity, and patients' HCMV serostatus was unknown.

The immunoSEQ assay was used to generate TCR beta chain sequences from genomic DNA. The paper's processing steps were these. Any CDR3 sequence that did not begin with the conserved framework cysteine at position 104 was removed by hand. Clonality was calculated as one minus the normalized Shannon's Diversity Index, with values ranging from 0 (maximal diversity) to 1 (oligoclonal). To check whether a given CDR3 had different frequencies in two samples, for example brain versus blood, chi-squared comparison-of-proportions tests were used. Public clonotypes were identified by searching immuneACCESS, and similarity to known antiviral clonotypes was assessed with the VDJdb browser. TCRdb obtained this table from immuneACCESS and retained in-frame rearrangements with V and J assigned. These tables miss some clones; where compared with another copy, unresolved V genes account for less than half of the shortfall, and the remainder is unexplained. That table supplies the V and J calls and clone size; D and trimming were determined from the DNA. The sample yields some 62,000 clones; about 96% were counted once. 0.35% to 0.4% of the sample rests with the top ten.

Material: peripheral blood, obtained at surgery. The origin of this receptor is a boy in the first two years of life with focal cortical dysplasia and intractable seizures.

The nucleotides read TGCGCCAGCAGCTTGGAGACAGACAACCCAATAAGAGATCCCCAGTACTTC. Its translation reads: CASSLETDNPIRDPQYF. The sequence links TRBV5-1 to TRBJ2-5; a tentative D match to TRBD1 spans 5 bases. Trimming removed 0 bases from V and 9 bases from J, leaving 24 bases between the germline ends. The CDR3, from cysteine to phenylalanine, totals 17 residues. Left in the record is the CDR3 DNA by itself, 51 bases read in frame from the first base. CDR1 and CDR2 were assigned from the germline V gene as SGHRS and YFSETQ.